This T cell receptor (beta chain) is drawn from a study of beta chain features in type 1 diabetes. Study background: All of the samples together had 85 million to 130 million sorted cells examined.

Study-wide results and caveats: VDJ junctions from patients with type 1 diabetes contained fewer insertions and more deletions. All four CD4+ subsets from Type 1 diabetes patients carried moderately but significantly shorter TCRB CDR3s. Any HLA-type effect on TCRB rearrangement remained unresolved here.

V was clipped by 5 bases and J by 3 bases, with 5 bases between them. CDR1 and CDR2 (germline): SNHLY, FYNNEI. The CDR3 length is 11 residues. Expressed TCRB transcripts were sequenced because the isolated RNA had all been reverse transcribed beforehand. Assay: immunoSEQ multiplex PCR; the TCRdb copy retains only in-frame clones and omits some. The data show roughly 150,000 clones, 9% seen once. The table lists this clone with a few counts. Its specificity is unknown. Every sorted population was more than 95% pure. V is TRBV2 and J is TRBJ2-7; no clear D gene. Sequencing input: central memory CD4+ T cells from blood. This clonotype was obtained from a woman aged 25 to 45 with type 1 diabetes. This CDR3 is CASSLFYEQYF. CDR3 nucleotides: TGTGCCAGCAGTTTATTCTACGAGCAGTACTTC.